This T cell receptor (beta chain) stems from a study of shared clonotypes between healthy human individuals. Study summary: Per-donor plates numbered three CD4 naive, three CD4 memory, two CD8 naive and one CD8 memory.

Only a few counts were recorded for this clone. Its antigen is currently unknown. The germline CDR1 and CDR2 sequences are SEHNR and FQNEAQ (reference sequence). The V and J ends lost 1 base and 0 bases respectively, with 13 bases between them. CDR3 length: 16 amino acids. Study-wide results and caveats: Larger richness was generally estimated for naive than memory subsets. The generation probabilities recorded for non-shared clonotypes fell below those of clonotypes shared by all four donors.

It was at deep level that the assay was run. The assay was immunoSEQ multiplex PCR, and TCRdb's table has in-frame clones only and misses some. Of about 320,000 clones listed, about nine tenths are singletons. This TCR was recovered from a man between 18 and 29 years old in good health. The chain employs TRBV7-9 and TRBJ2-7; D uncertain. What was sequenced was memory CD8+ T cells sorted from blood. Documented subset: CD45RO+ cells pooled with CCR7-negative TemRA cells. The CDR3: CASSLDAGVISYEQYF. In DNA, the CDR3 is TGTGCCAGCAGCTTAGATGCTGGGGTAATCTCCTACGAGCAGTACTTC.